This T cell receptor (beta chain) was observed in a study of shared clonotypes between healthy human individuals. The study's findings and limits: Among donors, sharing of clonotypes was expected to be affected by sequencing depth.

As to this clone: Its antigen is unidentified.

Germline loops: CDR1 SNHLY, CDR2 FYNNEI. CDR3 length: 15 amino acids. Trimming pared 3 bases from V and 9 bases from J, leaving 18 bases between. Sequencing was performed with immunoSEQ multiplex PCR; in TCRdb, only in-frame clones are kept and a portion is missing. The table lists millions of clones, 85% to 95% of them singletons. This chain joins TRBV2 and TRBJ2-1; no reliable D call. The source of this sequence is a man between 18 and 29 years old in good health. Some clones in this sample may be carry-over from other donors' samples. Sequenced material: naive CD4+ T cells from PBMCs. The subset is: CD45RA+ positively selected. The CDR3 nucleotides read TGTGCCAGCAGTGAGGTGGCCCCGTTTCGTGGTGAGCAGTTCTTC. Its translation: CASSEVAPFRGEQFF. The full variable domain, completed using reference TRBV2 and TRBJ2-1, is EPEVTQTPSHQVTQMGQEVILRCVPISNHLYFYWYRQILGQKVEFLVSFYNNEISEKSEIFDDQFSVERPDGSNFTLKIRSTKLEDSAMYFCASSEVAPFRGEQFFGPGTRLTVL.